Sequencing of this TCR beta chain was carried out in a study of T-cell reconstitution after alpha-beta-depleted transplantation in children. This clonotype was detected ten times or more. During its preparation, the TCRbeta library received unique molecular identifiers. MiXCR, applied by TCRdb to the PCR reads, yields one record per CDR3 protein. Among around 700,000 distinct CDR3 sequences listed, 10% to 15% were seen once. This CDR3 has 14 amino acids. The V and J ends lost 2 bases and 5 bases respectively, with 12 bases between them. The sample consisted of PBMCs, taken before TCRalphabeta/CD19-depleted stem cell transplant. The rearrangement uses TRBV12-3 or TRBV12-4 and TRBJ1-1; D gene uncertain. This clonotype was sampled from a girl aged 2-10 years with congenital amegakaryocytic thrombocytopenia, due to receive a stem cell transplant. CDR3 sequence: CASSLLFPETEAFF. Here the CDR3 DNA reads TGTGCCAGCAGTTTACTCTTCCCGGAGACTGAAGCTTTCTTT.